This TCR beta chain appears in the sequencing data of a study of response to subunit inactivated influenza vaccine. Study-level findings and limits: Few additional T cells are recruited per seasonal influenza vaccination, authors suggested.

Each CDR3 protein gets one entry after TCRdb re-called the RT-PCR reads with MiXCR. The sample gives about 480,000 distinct CDR3 sequences, 25% of which show up once; 1.5% to 2% is in the top ten. V lost 4 bases, J lost 5 bases, and 8 bases stayed unmatched. CDR3 length: 15 residues. Germline V lookup: CDR1 SGHNT, CDR2 YENEEA. Note on this clonotype: What it recognizes is unknown.

The source is a man between 45 and 60 years old who received an inactivated influenza vaccine. This chain joins TRBV11-3 and TRBJ1-1; 9 bases are shared with TRBD1. Sample: CD4+ T cells sorted from PBMCs, taken around 5 days after vaccination. The CDR3 DNA reads as TGTGCCAGCAGCTCCGGGACAGGGTTGGGGACTGAAGCTTTCTTT. Protein sequence: CASSSGTGLGTEAFF. The full variable domain, its missing parts supplied by reference TRBV11-3 and TRBJ1-1, is EAGVVQSPRYKIIEKKQPVAFWCNPISGHNTLYWYLQNLGQGPELLIRYENEEAVDDSQLPKDRFSAERLKGVDSTLKIQPAELGDSAVYLCASSSGTGLGTEAFFGQGTRLTVV.